Below, 2 T cell receptor beta chains from the same sample are listed, as sequenced in a study of vaccination and CD4 T cells after COVID-19. A single record per CDR3 protein comes from TCRdb applying MiXCR to the PCR reads. The sample has around 20,000 distinct CDR3 sequences; about 58% are singletons. The source material was CD4+ T cells from blood, sampled before SARS-CoV-2 vaccination. The receptors originated from a human donor who had recovered from COVID-19.

V is TRBV7-8 and J is TRBJ2-3; 8 bases line up with TRBD2. After removal of 5 bases from V and 7 bases from J, the junction contained 11 bases not matched to a gene. Germline V gene sequence: CDR1 SGHVS, CDR2 FQNEAQ. The CDR3 totals 15 residues. The CDR3: CASSPRGLAGYTQYF. The CDR3 region has the DNA TGTGCCAGCAGCCCAAGGGGTCTAGCGGGTTATACGCAGTATTTT.

This clonotype was seen a handful of times. This chain connects TRBV15 to TRBJ1-5, with a tentative D call TRBD1 (6 bases). Germline V gene sequence: CDR1 LNHNV, CDR2 YYDKDF (reference sequence). The CDR3 has 18 residues. Trimming shortened V by 1 base and J by 4 bases, and 20 bases separated the two germline ends. Written as DNA, the CDR3 is TGTGCCACCAGCAGAGGCCGCGGGGGGGCAACGACAAATCAGCCCCAGCATTTT. Translation: CATSRGRGGATTNQPQHF.